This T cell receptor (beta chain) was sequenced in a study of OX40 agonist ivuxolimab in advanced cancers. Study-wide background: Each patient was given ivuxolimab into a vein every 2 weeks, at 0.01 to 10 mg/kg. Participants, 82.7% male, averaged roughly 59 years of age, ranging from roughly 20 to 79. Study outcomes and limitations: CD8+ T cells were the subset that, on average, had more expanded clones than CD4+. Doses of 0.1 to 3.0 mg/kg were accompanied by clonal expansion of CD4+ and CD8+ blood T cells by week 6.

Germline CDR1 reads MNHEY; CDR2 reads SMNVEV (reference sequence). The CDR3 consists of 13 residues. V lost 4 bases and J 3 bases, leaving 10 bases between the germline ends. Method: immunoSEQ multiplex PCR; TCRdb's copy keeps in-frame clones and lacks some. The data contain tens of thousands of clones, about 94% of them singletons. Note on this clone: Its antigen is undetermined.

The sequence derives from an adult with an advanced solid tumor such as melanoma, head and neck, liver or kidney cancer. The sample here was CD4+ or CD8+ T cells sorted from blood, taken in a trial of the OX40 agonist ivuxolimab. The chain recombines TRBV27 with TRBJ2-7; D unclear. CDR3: CASSSGMGYEQYF. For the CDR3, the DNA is TGTGCCAGCAGTTCCGGCATGGGCTACGAGCAGTACTTC.